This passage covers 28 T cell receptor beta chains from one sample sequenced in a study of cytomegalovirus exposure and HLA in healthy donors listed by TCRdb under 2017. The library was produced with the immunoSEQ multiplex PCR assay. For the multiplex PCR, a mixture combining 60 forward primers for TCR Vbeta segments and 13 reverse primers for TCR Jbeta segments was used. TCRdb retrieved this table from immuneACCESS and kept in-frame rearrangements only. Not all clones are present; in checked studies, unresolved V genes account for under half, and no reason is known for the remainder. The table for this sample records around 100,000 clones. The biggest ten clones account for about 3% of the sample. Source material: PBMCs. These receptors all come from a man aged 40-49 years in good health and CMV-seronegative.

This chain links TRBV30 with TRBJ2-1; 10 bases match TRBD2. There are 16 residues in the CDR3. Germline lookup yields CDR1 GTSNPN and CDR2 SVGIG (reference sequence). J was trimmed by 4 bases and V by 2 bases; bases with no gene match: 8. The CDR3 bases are TGTGCCTGGAGTCATATTACTAGCGGGGCGTACAATGAGCAGTTCTTC. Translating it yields CAWSHITSGAYNEQFF.

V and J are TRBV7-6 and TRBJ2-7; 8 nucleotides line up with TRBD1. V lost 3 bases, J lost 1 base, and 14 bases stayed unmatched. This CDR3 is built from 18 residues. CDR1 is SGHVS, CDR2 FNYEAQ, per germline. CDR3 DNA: TGTGCCAGCAGCTTGCGGGCAGAGACAGGGGATCGGTCCTACGAGCAGTACTTC. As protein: CASSLRAETGDRSYEQYF.

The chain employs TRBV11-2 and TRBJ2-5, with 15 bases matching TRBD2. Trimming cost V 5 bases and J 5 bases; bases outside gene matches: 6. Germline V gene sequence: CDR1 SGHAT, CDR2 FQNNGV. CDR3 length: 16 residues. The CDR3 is CASSGEGLAGGETQYF. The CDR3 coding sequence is TGTGCCAGCAGCGGAGAAGGACTAGCGGGAGGGGAGACCCAGTACTTC.

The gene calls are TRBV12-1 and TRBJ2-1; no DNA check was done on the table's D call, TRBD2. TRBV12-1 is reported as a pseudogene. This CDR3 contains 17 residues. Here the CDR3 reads CASSPKQLAGAYNEQFF. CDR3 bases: TGTGCCAGCAGCCCAAAACAACTAGCGGGAGCATACAATGAGCAGTTCTTC.

For the CDR3, the DNA is TGTGCCAGCAGCTTCCCAGGGGGACAGGGGCCCCAGCATTTT. It encodes CASSFPGGQGPQHF. The rearrangement links TRBV7-2 to TRBJ1-5; 9 positions match TRBD1. Germline CDR1 SGHTA, CDR2 FQGNSA. This CDR3 contains 14 residues. The trim removed 3 bases at V and 9 bases at J, leaving 6 bases unmatched. Full variable domain (remainder filled in from reference TRBV7-2 and TRBJ1-5): GAGVSQSPSNKVTEKGKDVELRCDPISGHTALYWYRQSLGQGLEFLIYFQGNSAPDKSGLPSDRFSAERTGGSVSTLTIQRTQQEDSAVYLCASSFPGGQGPQHFGDGTRLSIL.

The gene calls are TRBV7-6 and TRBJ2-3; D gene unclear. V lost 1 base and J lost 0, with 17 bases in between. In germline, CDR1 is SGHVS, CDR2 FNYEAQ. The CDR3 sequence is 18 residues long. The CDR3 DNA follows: TGTGCCAGCAGCTTAGTAGCTCCTCCAGCCAGAAGCACAGATACGCAGTATTTT. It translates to CASSLVAPPARSTDTQYF.

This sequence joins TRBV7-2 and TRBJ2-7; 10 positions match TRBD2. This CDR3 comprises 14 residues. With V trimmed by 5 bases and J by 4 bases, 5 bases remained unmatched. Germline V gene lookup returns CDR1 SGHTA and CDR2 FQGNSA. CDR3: CASSAGLAAYEQYF. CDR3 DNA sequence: TGTGCCAGCAGCGCCGGACTAGCGGCGTACGAGCAGTACTTC.

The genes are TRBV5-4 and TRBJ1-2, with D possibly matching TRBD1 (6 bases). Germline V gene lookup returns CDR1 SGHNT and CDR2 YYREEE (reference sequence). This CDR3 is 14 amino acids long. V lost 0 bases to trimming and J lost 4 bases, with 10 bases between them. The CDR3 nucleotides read TGTGCCAGCAGCTTGGGACAGGAGACCTATGGCTACACCTTC. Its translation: CASSLGQETYGYTF.

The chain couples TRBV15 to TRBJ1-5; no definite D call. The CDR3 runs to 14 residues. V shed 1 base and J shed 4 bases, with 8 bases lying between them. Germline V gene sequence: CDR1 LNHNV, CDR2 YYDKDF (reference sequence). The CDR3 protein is CATSRATGNQPQHF. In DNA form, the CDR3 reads TGTGCCACCAGCAGAGCGACGGGAAATCAGCCCCAGCATTTT. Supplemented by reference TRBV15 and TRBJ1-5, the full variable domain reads DAMVIQNPRYQVTQFGKPVTLSCSQTLNHNVMYWYQQKSSQAPKLLFHYYDKDFNNEADTPDNFQSRRPNTSFCFLDIRSPGLGDTAMYLCATSRATGNQPQHFGDGTRLSIL.

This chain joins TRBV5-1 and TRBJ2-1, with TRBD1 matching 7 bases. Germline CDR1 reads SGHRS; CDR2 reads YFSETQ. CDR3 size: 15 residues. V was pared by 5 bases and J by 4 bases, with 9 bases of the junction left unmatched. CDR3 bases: TGCGCCAGCAGAACCGGGACAGCGGATTACAATGAGCAGTTCTTC. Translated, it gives CASRTGTADYNEQFF.

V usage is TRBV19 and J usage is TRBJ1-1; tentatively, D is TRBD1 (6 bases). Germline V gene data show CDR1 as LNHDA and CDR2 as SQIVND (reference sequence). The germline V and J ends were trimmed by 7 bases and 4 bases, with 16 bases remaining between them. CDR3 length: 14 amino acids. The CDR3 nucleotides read TGTGCCAGTACCATGGGGGGCGGGGGCACTGAAGCTTTCTTT. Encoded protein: CASTMGGGGTEAFF.

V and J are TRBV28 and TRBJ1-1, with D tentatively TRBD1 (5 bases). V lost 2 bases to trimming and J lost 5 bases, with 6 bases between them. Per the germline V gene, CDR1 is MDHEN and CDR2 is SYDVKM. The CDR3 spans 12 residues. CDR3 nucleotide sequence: TGTGCCAGCAGTTTAAGGGGTACTGAAGCTTTCTTT. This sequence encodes CASSLRGTEAFF. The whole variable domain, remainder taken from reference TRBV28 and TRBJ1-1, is DVKVTQSSRYLVKRTGEKVFLECVQDMDHENMFWYRQDPGLGLRLIYFSYDVKMKEKGDIPEGYSVSREKKERFSLILESASTNQTSMYLCASSLRGTEAFFGQGTRLTVV.

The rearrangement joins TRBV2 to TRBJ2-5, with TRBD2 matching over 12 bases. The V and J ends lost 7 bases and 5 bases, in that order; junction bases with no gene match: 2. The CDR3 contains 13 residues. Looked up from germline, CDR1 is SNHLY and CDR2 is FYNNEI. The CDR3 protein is CASKTSGSETQYF. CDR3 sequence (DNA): TGTGCCAGCAAGACTAGCGGGAGTGAGACCCAGTACTTC.

CDR3 coding DNA: TGTGCCAGCAGCCTGGGGGGGAGCAATCAGCCCCAGCATTTT. Its translation: CASSLGGSNQPQHF. The J gene is TRBJ1-5, the V gene TRBV2, with a tentative D call TRBD1 (5 bases). V lost 6 bases and J 1 base, leaving 10 bases between the germline ends. CDR1 is SNHLY and CDR2 is FYNNEI in the germline V gene. CDR3 length: 14 residues.

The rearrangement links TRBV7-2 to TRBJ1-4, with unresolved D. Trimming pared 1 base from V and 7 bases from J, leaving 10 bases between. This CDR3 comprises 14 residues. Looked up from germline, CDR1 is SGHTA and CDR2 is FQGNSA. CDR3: CASSLVFGGEKLFF. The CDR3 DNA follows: TGTGCCAGCAGCTTAGTCTTCGGCGGTGAAAAACTGTTTTTT.

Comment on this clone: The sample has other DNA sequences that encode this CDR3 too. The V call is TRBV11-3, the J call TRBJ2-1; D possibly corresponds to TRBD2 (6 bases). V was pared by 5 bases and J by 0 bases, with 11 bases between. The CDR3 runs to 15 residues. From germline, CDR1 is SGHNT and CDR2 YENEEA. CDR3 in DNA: TGTGCCAGCAGCCTTGGGGGGAGCTCCTACAATGAGCAGTTCTTC. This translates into CASSLGGSSYNEQFF.

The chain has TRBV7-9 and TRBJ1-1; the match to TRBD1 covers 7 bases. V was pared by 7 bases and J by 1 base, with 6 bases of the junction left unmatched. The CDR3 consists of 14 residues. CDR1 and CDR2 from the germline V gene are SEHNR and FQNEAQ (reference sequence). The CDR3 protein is CASTLDRENTEAFF. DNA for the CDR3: TGTGCCAGCACACTAGACAGGGAGAACACTGAAGCTTTCTTT.

The CDR3 DNA reads as TGCGCCAGCAGCTTCTCTAGCGGAGACACAGATACGCAGTATTTT. Protein sequence: CASSFSSGDTDTQYF. The chain is built from TRBV5-1 and TRBJ2-3, with TRBD2 matching 7 bases. The trim removed 2 bases at V and 2 bases at J, leaving 5 bases unmatched. The CDR3 totals 15 residues. CDR1 and CDR2 from the germline V gene are SGHRS and YFSETQ. The full variable domain, rest sourced from reference TRBV5-1 and TRBJ2-3, is KAGVTQTPRYLIKTRGQQVTLSCSPISGHRSVSWYQQTPGQGLQFLFEYFSETQRNKGNFPGRFSGRQFSNSRSEMNVSTLELGDSALYLCASSFSSGDTDTQYFGPGTRLTVL.

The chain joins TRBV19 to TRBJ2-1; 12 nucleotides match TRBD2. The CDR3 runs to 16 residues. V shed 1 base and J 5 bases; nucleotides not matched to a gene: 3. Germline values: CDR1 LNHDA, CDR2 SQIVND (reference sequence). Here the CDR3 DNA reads TGTGCCAGTAGTATAGTTGGACTAGCGGGGAACAATGAGCAGTTCTTC. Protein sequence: CASSIVGLAGNNEQFF.

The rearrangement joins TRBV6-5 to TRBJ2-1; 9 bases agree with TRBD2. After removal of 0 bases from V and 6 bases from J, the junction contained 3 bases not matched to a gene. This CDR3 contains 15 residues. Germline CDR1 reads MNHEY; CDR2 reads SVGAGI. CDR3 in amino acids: CASSYSRGGLNEQFF. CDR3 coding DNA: TGTGCCAGCAGTTACTCGCGGGGGGGCCTCAATGAGCAGTTCTTC.

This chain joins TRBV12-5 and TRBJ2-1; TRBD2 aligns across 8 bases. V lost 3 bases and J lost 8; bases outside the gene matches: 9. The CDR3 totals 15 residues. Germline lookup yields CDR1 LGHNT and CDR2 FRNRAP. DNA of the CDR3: TGTGCTAGTGGTTTTTCGAGCGGGAGATGGGATGAGCAGTTCTTC. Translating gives CASGFSSGRWDEQFF.

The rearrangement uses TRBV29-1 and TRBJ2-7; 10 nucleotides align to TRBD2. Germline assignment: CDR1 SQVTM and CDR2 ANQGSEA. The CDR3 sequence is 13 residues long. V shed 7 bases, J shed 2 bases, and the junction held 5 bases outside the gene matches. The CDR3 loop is CSARTSGTYEQYF. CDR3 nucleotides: TGCAGCGCCAGGACTAGCGGAACCTACGAGCAGTACTTC.

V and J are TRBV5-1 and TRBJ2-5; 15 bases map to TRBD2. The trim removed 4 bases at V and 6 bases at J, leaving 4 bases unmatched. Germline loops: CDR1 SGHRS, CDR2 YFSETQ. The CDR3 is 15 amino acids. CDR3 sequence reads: CASSVGLAGGKTQYF. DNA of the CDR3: TGCGCCAGCAGCGTCGGACTAGCGGGGGGGAAGACCCAGTACTTC.

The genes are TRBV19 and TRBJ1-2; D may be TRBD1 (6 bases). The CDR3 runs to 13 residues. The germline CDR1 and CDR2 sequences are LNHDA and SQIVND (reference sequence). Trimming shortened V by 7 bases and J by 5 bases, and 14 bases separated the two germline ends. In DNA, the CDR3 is TGTGCCAGTAAGTCTGGACAGACATATGGCTACACCTTC. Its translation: CASKSGQTYGYTF.

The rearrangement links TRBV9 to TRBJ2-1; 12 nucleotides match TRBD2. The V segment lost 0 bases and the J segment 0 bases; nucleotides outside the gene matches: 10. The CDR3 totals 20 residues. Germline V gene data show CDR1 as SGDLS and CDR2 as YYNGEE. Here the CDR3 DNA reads TGTGCCAGCAGCGTAGTTGGGCTAGCGGGAGGGCAGAGCTCCTACAATGAGCAGTTCTTC. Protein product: CASSVVGLAGGQSSYNEQFF.

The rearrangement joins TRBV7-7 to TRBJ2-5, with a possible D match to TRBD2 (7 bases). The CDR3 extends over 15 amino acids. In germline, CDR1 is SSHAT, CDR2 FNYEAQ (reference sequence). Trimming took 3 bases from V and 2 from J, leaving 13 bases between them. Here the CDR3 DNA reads TGTGCCAGCAGCTTGGGCGGGGGCGGACAAGAGACCCAGTACTTC. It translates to CASSLGGGGQETQYF.

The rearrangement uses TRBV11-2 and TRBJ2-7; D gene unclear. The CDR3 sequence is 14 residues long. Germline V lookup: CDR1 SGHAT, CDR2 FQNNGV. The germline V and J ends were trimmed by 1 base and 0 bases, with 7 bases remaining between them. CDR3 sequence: CASSLAYSSYEQYF. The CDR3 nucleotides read TGTGCCAGCAGCTTAGCTTACAGCTCCTACGAGCAGTACTTC.

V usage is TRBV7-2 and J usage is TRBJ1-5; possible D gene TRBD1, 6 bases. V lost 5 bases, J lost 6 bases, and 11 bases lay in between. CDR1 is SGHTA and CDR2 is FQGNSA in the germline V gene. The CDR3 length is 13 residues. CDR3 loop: CASSILDSQPQHF. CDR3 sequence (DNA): TGTGCCAGCAGCATCTTGGACAGTCAGCCCCAGCATTTT.